This T cell receptor beta chain originates from a study of shared clonotypes between healthy human individuals. General observations from the study: Only blood samples were collected, and tissue repertoires likely differ.

CDR1 and CDR2 (germline): SNHLY, FYNNEI. The CDR3 has 12 amino acids. Trimming stripped 6 bases from V and 4 bases from J, with 7 bases between. The data were produced by immunoSEQ multiplex PCR, yet TCRdb's version contains in-frame clones alone and is incomplete. The data contain roughly 2,300,000 clones, 85% to 95% of them singletons. Of note for this clone: Its antigen remains unknown. The sample holds other DNA sequences that translate to the same CDR3.

The study separated CD4+ cells into CD45RA+ naive and CD45RA-negative memory subsets. Sequences were obtained from naive CD4+ T cells from PBMCs. The subset: CD45RA+ positively selected. This rearrangement joins TRBV2 to TRBJ2-1; D is undetermined. The receptor was derived from a man aged 18 to 29 in good health. Some clones in this sample may be carry-over from other donors' samples. CDR3 nucleotides: TGTGCCAGCAGCGGAGATTACAATGAGCAGTTCTTC. Its protein product is CASSGDYNEQFF. Drawing the rest from reference TRBV2 and TRBJ2-1, the complete variable domain is EPEVTQTPSHQVTQMGQEVILRCVPISNHLYFYWYRQILGQKVEFLVSFYNNEISEKSEIFDDQFSVERPDGSNFTLKIRSTKLEDSAMYFCASSGDYNEQFFGPGTRLTVL.